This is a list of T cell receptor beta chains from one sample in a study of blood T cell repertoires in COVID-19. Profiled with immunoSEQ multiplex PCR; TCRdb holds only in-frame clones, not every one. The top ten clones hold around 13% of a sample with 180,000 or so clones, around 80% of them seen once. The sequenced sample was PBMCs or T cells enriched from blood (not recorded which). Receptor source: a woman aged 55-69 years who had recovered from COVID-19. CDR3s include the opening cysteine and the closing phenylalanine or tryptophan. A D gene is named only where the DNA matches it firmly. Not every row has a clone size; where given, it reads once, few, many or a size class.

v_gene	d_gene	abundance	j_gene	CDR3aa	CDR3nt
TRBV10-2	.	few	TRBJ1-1	CASSVTLGTEAFF	TGCGCCAGCAGTGTAACTCTAGGCACTGAAGCTTTCTTT
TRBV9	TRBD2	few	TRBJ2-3	CASSADGGAADTQYF	TGTGCCAGCAGCGCAGACGGGGGGGCTGCAGATACGCAGTATTTT
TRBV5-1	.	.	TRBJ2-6	CASSSAGANVLTF	TGCGCCAGCAGCTCGGCTGGGGCCAACGTCCTGACTTTC
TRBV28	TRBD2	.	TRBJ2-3	CASSLSGRELVGTDTQYF	TGTGCCAGCAGTTTATCCGGGCGGGAGTTGGTCGGCACAGATACGCAGTATTTT
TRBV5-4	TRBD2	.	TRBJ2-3	CASSFSGGAATDTQYF	TGTGCCAGCAGCTTTAGCGGGGGGGCAGCAACAGATACGCAGTATTTT
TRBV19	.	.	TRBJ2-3	CASSKGLAPTDTQYF	TGTGCCAGTAGTAAGGGACTCGCCCCGACAGATACGCAGTATTTT
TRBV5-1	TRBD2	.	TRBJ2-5	CASSLPGGQETQYF	TGCGCCAGCAGCTTGCCGGGGGGTCAAGAGACCCAGTACTTC
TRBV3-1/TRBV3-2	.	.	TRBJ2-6	CASSHDRLRGANVLTF	TGTGCCAGCAGCCACGATCGGTTGCGAGGGGCCAACGTCCTGACTTTC
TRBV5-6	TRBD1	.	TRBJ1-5	CASSAQTGGGQPQHF	TGTGCCAGCAGCGCCCAAACAGGGGGAGGTCAGCCCCAGCATTTT
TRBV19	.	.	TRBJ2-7	CASSIFRGSYEQYF	TGTGCCAGTAGTATCTTTAGGGGATCCTACGAGCAGTACTTC
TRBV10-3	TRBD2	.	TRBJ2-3	CAISVVGLAGGGTDTQYF	TGTGCCATCAGTGTGGTAGGACTAGCGGGAGGGGGCACAGATACGCAGTATTTT
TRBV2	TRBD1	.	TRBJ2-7	CASQRQGGYEQYF	TGTGCCAGCCAGCGACAGGGGGGATACGAGCAGTACTTC
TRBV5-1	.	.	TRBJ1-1	CASRVDSLNTEAFF	TGCGCCAGCAGAGTTGACAGCTTGAACACTGAAGCTTTCTTT
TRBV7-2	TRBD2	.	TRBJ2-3	CASSLVPAGAMADTQYF	TGTGCCAGCAGCTTAGTTCCAGCGGGAGCTATGGCAGATACGCAGTATTTT
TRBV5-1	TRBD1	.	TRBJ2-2	CASSVGQGNGELFF	TGCGCCAGCAGCGTCGGACAGGGGAACGGGGAGCTGTTTTTT
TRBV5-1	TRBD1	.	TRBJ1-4	CASSSGGGGEKLFF	TGCGCCAGCAGCTCAGGGGGCGGAGGTGAAAAACTGTTTTTT
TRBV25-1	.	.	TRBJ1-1	CASSGRGAVVTEAFF	TGTGCCAGCAGTGGTAGGGGCGCGGTGGTCACTGAAGCTTTCTTT
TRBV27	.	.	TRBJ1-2	CASSSGLNLLGGYTF	TGTGCCAGCAGTTCGGGACTGAACTTGTTGGGTGGCTACACCTTC
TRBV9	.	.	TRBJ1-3	CASSVSLWASGNTIYF	TGTGCCAGCAGCGTCTCTCTCTGGGCCTCTGGAAACACCATATATTTT
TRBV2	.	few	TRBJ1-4	CASGRGTNEKLFF	TGTGCCAGCGGGCGGGGGACTAATGAAAAACTGTTTTTT
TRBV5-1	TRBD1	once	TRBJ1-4	CASSSRQGYEKLFF	TGCGCCAGCAGCTCCCGACAGGGGTACGAAAAACTGTTTTTT
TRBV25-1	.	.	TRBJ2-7	CASSEYNRDYEQYF	TGTGCCAGCAGTGAATATAACAGGGACTACGAGCAGTACTTC
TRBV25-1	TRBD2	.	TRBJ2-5	CASSDPKLAGVGETQYF	TGTGCCAGCAGTGACCCAAAACTAGCGGGAGTTGGAGAGACCCAGTACTTC
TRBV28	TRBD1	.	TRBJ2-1	CASSPGDRINEQFF	TGTGCCAGCAGTCCCGGGGACAGGATTAATGAGCAGTTCTTC
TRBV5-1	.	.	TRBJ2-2	CASSRGPTGETGELFF	TGCGCCAGCAGCCGTGGCCCGACAGGAGAAACCGGGGAGCTGTTTTTT
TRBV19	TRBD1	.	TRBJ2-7	CASSITTGGSYEQYF	TGTGCCAGTAGTATAACCACAGGGGGCTCTTACGAGCAGTACTTC
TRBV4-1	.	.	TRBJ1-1	CASSQEAGMNTEAFF	TGCGCCAGCAGCCAAGAGGCAGGCATGAACACTGAAGCTTTCTTT
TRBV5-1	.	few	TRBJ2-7	CASSLSRRASEQYF	TGCGCCAGCAGCTTATCCCGGCGGGCCTCCGAGCAGTACTTC
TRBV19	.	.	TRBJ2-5	CASREQGKGETQYF	TGTGCCAGTAGAGAACAGGGAAAGGGAGAGACCCAGTACTTC
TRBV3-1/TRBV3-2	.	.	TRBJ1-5	CASSPYGGSLGNQPQHF	TGTGCCAGCAGCCCGTATGGCGGATCTTTGGGCAATCAGCCCCAGCATTTT
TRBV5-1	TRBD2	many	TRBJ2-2	CASSLASASGRWTGELFF	TGCGCCAGCAGCTTGGCCTCTGCTAGCGGGAGATGGACCGGGGAGCTGTTTTTT
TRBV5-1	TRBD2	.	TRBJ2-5	CASSRTSGWVQETQYF	TGCGCCAGCAGCCGGACTAGCGGGTGGGTCCAAGAGACCCAGTACTTC
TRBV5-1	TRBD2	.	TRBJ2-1	CASSERAGGLYNEQFF	TGCGCCAGCAGCGAGAGAGCGGGAGGGCTCTACAATGAGCAGTTCTTC
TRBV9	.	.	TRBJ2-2	CASSPLSDINTGELFF	TGTGCCAGCAGCCCCTTATCAGACATCAACACCGGGGAGCTGTTTTTT
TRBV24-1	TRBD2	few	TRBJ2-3	CATRGRLSTDTQYF	TGTGCCACCCGCGGGAGACTGAGCACAGATACGCAGTATTTT
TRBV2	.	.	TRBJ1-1	CASSEAPPPQVEAFF	TGTGCCAGCAGTGAAGCGCCCCCCCCGCAGGTAGAAGCTTTCTTT
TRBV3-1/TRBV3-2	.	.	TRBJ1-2	CASSPTARGAGYGYTF	TGTGCCAGCAGCCCTACGGCTCGCGGAGCCGGCTATGGCTACACCTTC
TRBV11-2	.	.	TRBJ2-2	CASSLTTHGTGELFF	TGTGCCAGCAGCTTAACGACTCATGGGACCGGGGAGCTGTTTTTT
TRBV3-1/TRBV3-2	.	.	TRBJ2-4	CASSHGQGLNIQYF	TGTGCCAGCAGCCATGGGCAGGGGTTGAACATTCAGTACTTC
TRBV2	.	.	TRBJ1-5	CASRARGDSNQPQHF	TGTGCCAGCAGGGCCAGGGGTGACAGCAATCAGCCCCAGCATTTT
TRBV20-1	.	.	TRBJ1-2	CSASAGFYGYTF	TGCAGTGCTAGTGCGGGATTTTATGGCTACACCTTC
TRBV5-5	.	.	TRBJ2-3	CASSEGGDTQYF	TGTGCCAGCAGCGAAGGAGGAGATACGCAGTATTTT
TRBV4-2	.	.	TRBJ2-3	CASSQVRDTSTDTQYF	TGTGCCAGCAGCCAAGTTAGGGACACCAGCACAGATACGCAGTATTTT
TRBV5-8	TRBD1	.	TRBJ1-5	CASSSDRGGQPQHF	TGTGCCAGCAGCTCTGACAGGGGAGGTCAGCCCCAGCATTTT
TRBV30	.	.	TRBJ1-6	CAWSSIGRGNSPLHF	TGTGCCTGGAGTTCAATCGGCAGGGGAAATTCACCCCTCCACTTT
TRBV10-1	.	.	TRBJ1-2	CASSDRGNYGYTF	TGCGCCAGCAGTGACCGGGGTAACTATGGCTACACCTTC
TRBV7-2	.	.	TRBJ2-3	CASSFLDLVSDTQYF	TGTGCCAGCAGCTTCCTGGACTTAGTCTCAGATACGCAGTATTTT
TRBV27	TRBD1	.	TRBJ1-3	CASKQDRYSGNTIYF	TGTGCCAGCAAACAGGACAGGTACTCTGGAAACACCATATATTTT
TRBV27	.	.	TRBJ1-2	CASSPATYTYYGYTF	TGTGCCAGCAGTCCGGCGACTTATACTTACTATGGCTACACCTTC
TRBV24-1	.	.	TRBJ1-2	CATSDSTGIYGYTF	TGTGCCACCAGTGACTCCACAGGGATCTATGGCTACACCTTC
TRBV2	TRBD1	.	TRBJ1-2	CASSEQGAFNYGYTF	TGTGCCAGCAGTGAACAGGGGGCATTTAACTATGGCTACACCTTC
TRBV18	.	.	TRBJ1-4	CASSPQGTSATNEKLFF	TGTGCCAGCTCACCCCAGGGGACGTCTGCAACTAATGAAAAACTGTTTTTT
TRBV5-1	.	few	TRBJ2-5	CASSLRGTHQETQYF	TGCGCCAGCAGCTTAAGAGGGACTCATCAAGAGACCCAGTACTTC
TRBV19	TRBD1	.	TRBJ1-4	CASSPRDSSNEKLFF	TGTGCCAGTAGTCCAAGGGACAGTTCGAACGAAAAACTGTTTTTT
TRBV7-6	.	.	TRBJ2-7	CASSVLDGLSYEQYF	TGTGCCAGCAGCGTACTGGACGGACTATCCTACGAGCAGTACTTC
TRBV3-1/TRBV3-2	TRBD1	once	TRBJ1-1	CASSPRGRGEAFF	TGTGCCAGCAGTCCCAGGGGGCGCGGTGAAGCTTTCTTT
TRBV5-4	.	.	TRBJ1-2	CASTLPGGYGYTF	TGTGCCAGCACACTGCCGGGGGGATACGGCTACACCTTC
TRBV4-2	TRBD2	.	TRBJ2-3	CASSQTLAGSADTQYF	TGTGCCAGCAGCCAAACACTAGCGGGAAGCGCAGATACGCAGTATTTT
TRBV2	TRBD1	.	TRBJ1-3	CASIRQGSGDTIYF	TGTGCCAGCATTCGACAGGGGAGTGGGGACACCATATATTTT
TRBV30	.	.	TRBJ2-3	CAWSESGSGTDTQYF	TGTGCCTGGAGTGAGTCGGGGAGCGGCACAGATACGCAGTATTTT